These 9 T cell receptor beta chains were sequenced from one sample in a study of T cell repertoires in cytomegalovirus infection. One entry per CDR3 protein, called by TCRdb with MiXCR from the reads. The sample has 200,000 to 300,000 distinct CDR3 sequences, roughly 13% seen once. Sequencing was carried out using PBMCs. Source of these receptors: a human donor in good health (CMV status not recorded). Some clones in this sample may be carry-over from other donors' samples.

The rearrangement links TRBV7-9 to TRBJ1-3; TRBD1 matches at 8 bases. Germline CDR1 reads SEHNR; CDR2 reads FQNEAQ (reference sequence). V shed 5 bases, J shed 4 bases, and the junction held 4 bases outside the gene matches. This CDR3 region has 14 residues. This CDR3 is CASSADRVGNTIYF. Written as DNA, the CDR3 is TGTGCCAGCAGCGCGGACAGGGTCGGAAACACCATATATTTT. The full variable domain, its missing parts supplied by reference TRBV7-9 and TRBJ1-3, is DTGVSQNPRHKITKRGQNVTFRCDPISEHNRLYWYRQTLGQGPEFLTYFQNEAQLEKSRLLSDRFSAERPKGSFSTLEIQRTEQGDSAMYLCASSADRVGNTIYFGEGSWLTVV.

The V call is TRBV7-9, the J call TRBJ2-7, with 9 bases matching TRBD1. The trim removed 3 bases at V and 9 bases at J, leaving 6 bases unmatched. Germline loops: CDR1 SEHNR, CDR2 FQNEAQ (reference sequence). CDR3 length equals 13 residues. In DNA, the CDR3 is TGTGCCAGCAGCTTTCGGACAGGGGATCGGCAGTACTTC. It translates to CASSFRTGDRQYF.

The chain recombines TRBV7-9 with TRBJ2-7; 9 nucleotides align to TRBD1. CDR1 and CDR2 from the germline V gene are SEHNR and FQNEAQ (reference sequence). The CDR3 has 15 amino acids. V shed 5 bases and J 2 bases; nucleotides not matched to a gene: 7. CDR3 DNA: TGTGCCAGCAGCCCCCGACAGGGGGGAACCTACGAGCAGTACTTC. This encodes CASSPRQGGTYEQYF.

This clonotype was picked up many times. In DNA, the CDR3 is TGTGCCAGCAGCTCCCCCGGACAGTCATCTGGGGGGCAGTTCTTC. Residues: CASSSPGQSSGGQFF. The chain couples TRBV12-3 or TRBV12-4 to TRBJ2-1; TRBD1 might be the D (6 bases). There are 15 residues in the CDR3. V lost 6 bases, J lost 12 bases, and 24 bases lay in between.

Many counts were recorded for this clonotype. The chain combines TRBV7-2 with TRBJ2-3; D is perhaps TRBD2 (5 bases). Germline CDR1 is SGHTA and CDR2 is FQGNSA. Trimming took 5 bases from V and 0 from J, leaving 15 bases between them. This CDR3 region has 16 residues. The CDR3 DNA reads TGTGCCAGCAGCCCACTCCGGGGAGCTAGCACAGATACGCAGTATTTT. Its protein is CASSPLRGASTDTQYF.

This clonotype was recorded many times. J is TRBJ2-5 and V is TRBV28, with TRBD2 matching over 15 bases. Trimming cost V 5 bases and J 1 base; bases outside gene matches: 5. The germline gives CDR1 MDHEN, CDR2 SYDVKM. The CDR3 runs 17 residues. CDR3 nucleotide sequence: TGTGCCAGCAGTAGGACTAGCGGGAGGGCCGCCCAAGAGACCCAGTACTTC. Translating gives CASSRTSGRAAQETQYF.

V and J are TRBV5-6 and TRBJ1-1, with D unresolved. This CDR3 region has 14 residues. Germline V lookup: CDR1 SGHDT, CDR2 YYEEEE. V shed 2 bases and J shed 4 bases, with 12 bases lying between them. The chain's CDR3 is CASSFFGRATEAFF. The CDR3 bases are TGTGCCAGCAGCTTCTTTGGGAGGGCCACTGAAGCTTTCTTT.

This clonotype was counted many times. V is TRBV7-2 and J is TRBJ2-3, with D possibly being TRBD2 (5 bases). The CDR3 extends over 15 amino acids. V lost 4 bases to trimming and J lost 2 bases, with 13 bases between them. From germline, CDR1 is SGHTA and CDR2 FQGNSA. As DNA, the CDR3 is TGTGCCAGCAGCTCAATAGCGCTAACCACAGATACGCAGTATTTT. This gives the protein CASSSIALTTDTQYF. The variable domain in full, completed from reference TRBV7-2 and TRBJ2-3, reads GAGVSQSPSNKVTEKGKDVELRCDPISGHTALYWYRQSLGQGLEFLIYFQGNSAPDKSGLPSDRFSAERTGGSVSTLTIQRTQQEDSAVYLCASSSIALTTDTQYFGPGTRLTVL.

This clonotype has a count of ten or more. This sequence joins TRBV7-8 and TRBJ2-1; 7 bases line up with TRBD2. The CDR3 is 16 amino acids. Unmatched junction bases numbered 6, after V lost 4 bases and J lost 0 bases. Germline V gives CDR1 SGHVS, CDR2 FQNEAQ. The CDR3: CASSYLAESSYNEQFF. For the CDR3, the DNA is TGTGCCAGCAGCTATCTAGCGGAAAGCTCCTACAATGAGCAGTTCTTC.